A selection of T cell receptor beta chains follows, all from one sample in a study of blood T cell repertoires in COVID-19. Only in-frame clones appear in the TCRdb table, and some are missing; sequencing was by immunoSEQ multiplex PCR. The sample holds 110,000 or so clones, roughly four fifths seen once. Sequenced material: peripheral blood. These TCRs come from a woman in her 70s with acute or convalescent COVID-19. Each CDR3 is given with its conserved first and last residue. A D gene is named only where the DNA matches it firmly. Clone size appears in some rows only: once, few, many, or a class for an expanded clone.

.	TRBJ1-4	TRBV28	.	CASSFSTGSYNEKLFF	TGTGCCAGCAGTTTCTCTACGGGATCATATAATGAAAAACTGTTTTTT
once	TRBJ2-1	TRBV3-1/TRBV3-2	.	CASSARALAVSYNEQFF	TGTGCCAGCAGCGCAAGGGCTCTAGCAGTGTCCTACAATGAGCAGTTCTTC
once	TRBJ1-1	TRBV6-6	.	CASTPGSEAFF	TGTGCCAGCACCCCAGGGTCTGAAGCTTTCTTT
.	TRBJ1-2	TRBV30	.	CAWSDGNYGYTF	TGTGCCTGGAGCGACGGGAACTATGGCTACACCTTC
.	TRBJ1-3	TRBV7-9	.	CASSLGQPISGNTIYF	TGTGCCAGCAGCTTAGGACAGCCGATCTCTGGAAACACCATATATTTT
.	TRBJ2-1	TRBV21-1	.	CASSTRDSDRSSYNEQFF	TGTGCCAGCAGCACCCGGGACAGCGATAGGAGCTCCTACAATGAGCAGTTCTTC
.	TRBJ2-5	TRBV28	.	CASSLEQGSQETQYF	TGTGCCAGCAGCCTTGAACAGGGTTCCCAAGAGACCCAGTACTTC
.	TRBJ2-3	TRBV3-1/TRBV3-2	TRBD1	CASSPGTGTDTQYF	TGTGCCAGCAGCCCAGGGACAGGGACAGATACGCAGTATTTT
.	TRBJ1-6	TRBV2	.	CASVLNTYNSPLHF	TGTGCCAGCGTCCTGAACACCTATAATTCACCCCTCCACTTT
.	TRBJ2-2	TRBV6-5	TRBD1	CASSRDRVQPGELFF	TGTGCCAGCAGCCGAGACAGGGTACAGCCCGGGGAGCTGTTTTTT
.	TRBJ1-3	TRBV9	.	CASSVEVAGNTIYF	TGTGCCAGCAGCGTAGAAGTAGCTGGAAACACCATATATTTT
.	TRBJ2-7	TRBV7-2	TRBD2	CASSLGLAGTVEQYF	TGTGCCAGCAGCTTAGGTCTAGCGGGAACCGTTGAGCAGTACTTC
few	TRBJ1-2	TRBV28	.	CASSPLGLSNYGYTF	TGTGCCAGCAGCCCCCTGGGCCTATCGAACTATGGCTACACCTTC
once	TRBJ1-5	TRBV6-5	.	CASSRTQGQPQHF	TGTGCCAGCAGTCGAACACAGGGTCAGCCCCAGCATTTT
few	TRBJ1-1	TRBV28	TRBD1	CASRETGGNTEAFF	TGTGCCAGCAGGGAGACAGGGGGTAACACTGAAGCTTTCTTT
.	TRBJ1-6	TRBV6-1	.	CASSVMAGTTDSPLHF	TGTGCCAGCAGTGTAATGGCCGGGACAACTGATTCACCCCTCCACTTT
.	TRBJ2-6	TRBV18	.	CASSPPLGGGANVLTF	TGTGCCAGCTCACCGCCCCTGGGAGGTGGGGCCAACGTCCTGACTTTC
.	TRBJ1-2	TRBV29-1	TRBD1	CSGGQTNYGYTF	TGCAGCGGGGGACAGACTAACTATGGCTACACCTTC
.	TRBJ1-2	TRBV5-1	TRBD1	CASSWDRVGYGYTF	TGCGCCAGCAGCTGGGACAGGGTGGGTTATGGCTACACCTTC
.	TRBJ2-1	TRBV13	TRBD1	CASSLDRDNEQFF	TGTGCCAGCAGTCTGGACAGGGACAATGAGCAGTTCTTC
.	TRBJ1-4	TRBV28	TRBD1	CASRSGGTDEKLFF	TGTGCCAGCAGATCAGGGGGCACGGATGAAAAACTGTTTTTT
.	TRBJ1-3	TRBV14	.	CASRWSSGNTIYF	TGTGCCAGCCGATGGAGCTCTGGAAACACCATATATTTT
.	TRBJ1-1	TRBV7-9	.	CASSFSMGSTEAFF	TGTGCCAGCAGCTTTTCCATGGGGAGCACTGAAGCTTTCTTT
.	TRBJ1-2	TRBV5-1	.	CASSEGQRNYGYTF	TGCGCCAGCAGCGAAGGACAGCGGAACTATGGCTACACCTTC
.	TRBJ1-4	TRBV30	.	CALGGGTNEKLFF	TGTGCTTTAGGGGGGGGAACTAATGAAAAACTGTTTTTT
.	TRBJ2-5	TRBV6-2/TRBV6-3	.	CASSYSGFQETQYF	TGTGCCAGCAGTTATTCAGGGTTCCAAGAGACCCAGTACTTC
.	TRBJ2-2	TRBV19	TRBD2	CASRVAGAVELFF	TGTGCCAGCAGGGTTGCGGGAGCTGTGGAGCTGTTTTTT
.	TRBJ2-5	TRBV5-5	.	CASSLGGAEGETQYF	TGTGCCAGCAGCCTGGGCGGGGCAGAGGGGGAGACCCAGTACTTC
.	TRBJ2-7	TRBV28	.	CASSLAKPYEQYF	TGTGCCAGCAGTTTAGCGAAGCCCTACGAGCAGTACTTC
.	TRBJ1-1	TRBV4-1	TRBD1	CASSQKGGAGYTEAFF	TGCGCCAGCAGCCAAAAAGGGGGCGCGGGGTACACTGAAGCTTTCTTT
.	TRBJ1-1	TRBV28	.	CASSPSRGLNTEAFF	TGTGCCAGCAGTCCCTCCCGCGGGTTGAACACTGAAGCTTTCTTT
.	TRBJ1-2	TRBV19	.	CASSIRQGTNYGYTF	TGTGCCAGTAGTATCCGGCAGGGCACTAACTATGGCTACACCTTC
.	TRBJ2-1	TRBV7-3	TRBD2	CASSAPGGRLYNEQFF	TGTGCCAGCAGCGCCCCGGGCGGGAGACTCTACAATGAGCAGTTCTTC
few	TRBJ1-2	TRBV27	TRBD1	CASTLLGQGYGYTF	TGTGCCAGCACCCTACTTGGACAGGGCTATGGCTACACCTTC
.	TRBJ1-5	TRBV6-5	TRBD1	CASSSTGGDYQPQHF	TGTGCCAGCAGTTCCACAGGGGGCGATTATCAGCCCCAGCATTTT
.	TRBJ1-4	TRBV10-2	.	CASSLLGGNEKLFF	TGCGCCAGCTCCCTACTAGGGGGTAATGAAAAACTGTTTTTT
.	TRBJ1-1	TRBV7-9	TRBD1	CASSYRDSKNTEAFF	TGTGCCAGCAGCTACCGGGACAGCAAAAATACGGAAGCTTTCTTT
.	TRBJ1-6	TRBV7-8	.	CASSPGLPPLHF	TGTGCCAGCAGTCCAGGGCTACCACCCCTCCACTTT
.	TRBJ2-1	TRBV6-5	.	CASRPQYNEQFF	TGTGCCAGCAGGCCGCAGTACAATGAGCAGTTCTTC
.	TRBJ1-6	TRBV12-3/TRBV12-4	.	CASTRDFNSPLHF	TGTGCCAGCACCAGGGACTTCAATTCACCCCTCCACTTT
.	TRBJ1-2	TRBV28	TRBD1	CASQTGGTNYGYTF	TGTGCCAGCCAGACAGGGGGCACGAACTATGGCTACACCTTC
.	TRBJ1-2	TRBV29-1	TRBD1	CSVDVQGANGYTF	TGCAGCGTTGACGTCCAGGGGGCAAATGGCTACACCTTC
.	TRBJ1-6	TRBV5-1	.	CATRGGFDNSPLHF	TGCGCCACGAGGGGAGGGTTTGATAATTCACCCCTCCACTTT
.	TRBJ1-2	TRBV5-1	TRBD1	CASSRTGENYGYTF	TGCGCCAGCAGCCGTACAGGGGAAAACTATGGCTACACCTTC
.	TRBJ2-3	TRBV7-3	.	CASSSGGGGTDTQYF	TGTGCCAGCAGTTCTGGTGGGGGAGGTACAGATACGCAGTATTTT
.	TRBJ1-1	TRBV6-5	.	CASSWGGFLEAFF	TGTGCCAGCAGCTGGGGGGGTTTCCTTGAAGCTTTCTTT
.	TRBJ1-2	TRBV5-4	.	CASSLPLGHYGYTF	TGTGCCAGCAGCTTGCCCCTGGGGCACTATGGCTACACCTTC
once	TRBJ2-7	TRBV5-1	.	CASSLDSASAAYEQYF	TGCGCCAGCAGCTTGGACAGTGCCTCTGCCGCCTACGAGCAGTACTTC
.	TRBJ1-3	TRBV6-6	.	CASSLGDTSGNTIYF	TGTGCCAGCAGTTTAGGGGATACGAGCGGAAACACCATATATTTT
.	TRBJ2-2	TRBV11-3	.	CASSSHQGATGELFF	TGTGCCAGCAGCTCACACCAGGGTGCCACCGGGGAGCTGTTTTTT
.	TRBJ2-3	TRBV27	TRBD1	CASSPWTGSTDTQYF	TGTGCCAGCAGTCCTTGGACAGGGAGCACAGATACGCAGTATTTT
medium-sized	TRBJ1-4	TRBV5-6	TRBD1	CASSSDRPDEKLFF	TGTGCCAGCAGCTCGGACAGGCCTGATGAAAAACTGTTTTTT
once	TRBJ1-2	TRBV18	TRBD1	CASSLRDRDVDGYTF	TGTGCCAGCTCACTAAGGGACAGGGACGTCGATGGCTACACCTTC
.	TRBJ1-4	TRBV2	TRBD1	CASSKLDRVEKLFF	TGTGCCAGCAGTAAACTGGACAGGGTTGAAAAACTGTTTTTT
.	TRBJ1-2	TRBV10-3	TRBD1	CAISLQGAIGYGYTF	TGTGCCATCAGTTTACAGGGGGCCATCGGCTATGGCTACACCTTC